The 31 T cell receptor beta chains in this list originate from one sample, sequenced in a study of molecular identifiers for immune sequencing clone quantification. TCRdb used MiXCR to reprocess the PCR reads, holding one entry per CDR3 protein. Found here are about 640,000 distinct CDR3 sequences, about 20% of them singletons; the top ten hold 0.7% to 1%. Sequenced sample: naive CD8+ T cells from blood, with Jurkat cell RNA spiked in. Subset described: FACS-sorted CD8+CD4-CCR7+CD45RA+ naive T cells. The receptors stem from a human donor in good health. Some libraries in this study had Jurkat cell RNA spiked in.

The table lists this clonotype with many counts. V and J are TRBV11-2 and TRBJ2-5; 8 bases match TRBD1. This CDR3 is built from 14 residues. Germline-derived CDR1 and CDR2 are SGHAT and FQNNGV. V was pared by 5 bases and J by 2 bases, with 4 bases of the junction left unmatched. The CDR3 DNA reads as TGTGCCAGCAGCCCTTGGACAGGGCAAGAGACCCAGTACTTC. Protein sequence: CASSPWTGQETQYF.

This clonotype came up many times. The chain combines TRBV6-2 or TRBV6-3 with TRBJ2-2, with D hard to call. Germline V lookup: CDR1 MNHEY, CDR2 SVGEGT. The CDR3 sequence is 14 residues long. The V end lost 1 base, the J end lost 2 bases, and 5 bases lay between the germline ends. CDR3 DNA: TGTGCCAGCAGTTACTATACTAACACCGGGGAGCTGTTTTTT. Translation: CASSYYTNTGELFF.

This rearrangement joins TRBV4-1 to TRBJ1-1, with D perhaps matching TRBD1 (6 bases). Trimming took 6 bases from V and 5 from J, leaving 13 bases between them. CDR3 length: 13 residues. Germline V lookup: CDR1 MGHRA, CDR2 YSYEKL. In DNA, the CDR3 is TGCGCCAGCAGGCAGGGAGGGGGGACTGAAGCTTTCTTT. Protein: CASRQGGGTEAFF.

This clonotype has a count of ten or more. The chain employs TRBV15 and TRBJ2-3; D not resolved. The V end lost 6 bases, the J end lost 6 bases, and 10 bases lay between the germline ends. The germline CDR1 and CDR2 sequences are LNHNV and YYDKDF (reference sequence). The CDR3 sequence is 12 residues long. This CDR3 reads CATSTEPDTQYF. The CDR3 DNA follows: TGTGCCACCAGTACGGAGCCGGATACGCAGTATTTT.

This clonotype was counted ten times or more. J is TRBJ1-2 and V is TRBV4-3; no definite D call. The V gene's germline CDR1 is LGHNA and CDR2 YSLEER. Trimming took 0 bases from V and 4 from J, leaving 12 bases between them. The CDR3 runs 15 residues. Here the CDR3 reads CASSQDVTQSYGYTF. In DNA, the CDR3 is TGCGCCAGCAGCCAAGATGTCACCCAGTCCTATGGCTACACCTTC.

At least ten counts were recorded for this clonotype. This chain links TRBV7-9 with TRBJ2-2, with D unresolved. Trimming cost V 2 bases and J 1 base, with 5 bases left between them. Germline V lookup: CDR1 SEHNR, CDR2 FQNEAQ (reference sequence). The CDR3 has 14 residues. CDR3 region: CASSLIWNTGELFF. Written as DNA, the CDR3 is TGTGCCAGCAGCTTAATTTGGAACACCGGGGAGCTGTTTTTT. Complete variable domain (other parts from reference TRBV7-9 and TRBJ2-2): DTGVSQNPRHKITKRGQNVTFRCDPISEHNRLYWYRQTLGQGPEFLTYFQNEAQLEKSRLLSDRFSAERPKGSFSTLEIQRTEQGDSAMYLCASSLIWNTGELFFGEGSRLTVL.

V usage is TRBV3-2 and J usage is TRBJ2-7; TRBD2 is the table's D call, not checked against the DNA. TRBV3-2 is a pseudogene segment. The CDR3 runs 17 residues. The chain's CDR3 is CATLSRMASGETYEQYF. The DNA of the CDR3 is TGTGCCACGTTATCGAGAATGGCTAGCGGGGAGACCTACGAGCAGTACTTC.

This clonotype was found once. The rearrangement links TRBV6-2 or TRBV6-3 to TRBJ2-6; D perhaps matches TRBD2 (6 bases). The CDR3 spans 20 residues. With 4 bases removed from V and 2 bases from J, the gap between germline ends came to 24 bases. Germline V lookup: CDR1 MNHEY, CDR2 SVGEGT. The CDR3 spells CASSLEGFGHGLAGANVLTF. CDR3 DNA: TGTGCCAGCAGTTTGGAGGGTTTCGGCCACGGGTTGGCTGGGGCCAACGTCCTGACTTTC.

The chain has TRBV19 and TRBJ2-2, with a tentative D call TRBD2 (5 bases). Germline V gene data show CDR1 as LNHDA and CDR2 as SQIVND (reference sequence). CDR3 length: 15 residues. Trimming cost V 7 bases and J 4 bases, with 16 bases left between them. The CDR3 coding sequence is TGTGCCAGTAAGGTGGCGGGCAGGAGCACCGGGGAGCTGTTTTTT. It codes for CASKVAGRSTGELFF. Combining the CDR3 with reference TRBV19 and TRBJ2-2 gives the whole variable domain DGGITQSPKYLFRKEGQNVTLSCEQNLNHDAMYWYRQDPGQGLRLIYYSQIVNDFQKGDIAEGYSVSREKKESFPLTVTSAQKNPTAFYLCASKVAGRSTGELFFGEGSRLTVL.

This clonotype was picked up many times. The chain has TRBV12-3 or TRBV12-4 and TRBJ1-2; maybe TRBD1 (6 bases). This CDR3 contains 13 residues. Trimming cost V 6 bases and J 8 bases, with 16 bases left between them. DNA for the CDR3: TGTGCCAGCAGCGAAGACAGGCTGGAGGGCTACACCTTC. This sequence encodes CASSEDRLEGYTF.

There are many counts of this clonotype. The rearrangement uses TRBV30 and TRBJ2-7, with unresolved D. The CDR3 spans 13 residues. V was cut by 0 bases and J by 0 bases, with 6 bases left in between. Germline assignment: CDR1 GTSNPN and CDR2 SVGIG (reference sequence). The CDR3: CAWSVGLSYEQYF. In nucleotides, the CDR3 is TGTGCCTGGAGTGTAGGCCTCTCCTACGAGCAGTACTTC.

This rearrangement joins TRBV4-1 to TRBJ1-4, with 8 bases fitting TRBD1. Germline loops: CDR1 MGHRA, CDR2 YSYEKL. CDR3 size: 14 residues. J lost 8 bases, V lost 5 bases, and 7 bases had no gene match. CDR3 sequence reads: CASSVDRVEEKLFF. CDR3 sequence (DNA): TGCGCCAGCAGCGTGGACAGGGTTGAGGAAAAACTGTTTTTT.

This clonotype has a count of ten or more. The rearrangement joins TRBV20-1 to TRBJ2-7; the D gene is possibly TRBD1 (7 bases). CDR3 length: 14 residues. Trimming took 5 bases from V and 0 from J, leaving 14 bases between them. Germline assignment: CDR1 DFQATT and CDR2 SNEGSKA (reference sequence). CDR3 residues: CSARERGHSYEQYF. The CDR3, as DNA: TGCAGTGCTCGGGAGAGGGGGCACTCCTACGAGCAGTACTTC.

This clonotype was detected many times. J is TRBJ2-3 and V is TRBV5-1; D uncertain. In germline, CDR1 is SGHRS, CDR2 YFSETQ. The CDR3 sequence is 14 residues long. Between the trimmed V and J ends, which lost 4 bases and 2 bases, there was a span of 11 bases. DNA of the CDR3: TGCGCCAGCAGCGAGACCAGAAACACAGATACGCAGTATTTT. This encodes CASSETRNTDTQYF.

The table lists this clonotype with a few counts. The J gene is TRBJ1-3, the V gene TRBV5-1, with TRBD1 identical over 9 bases. V gave up 3 bases and J gave up 6 bases; unmatched junction bases: 13. The germline V gene encodes CDR1 SGHRS and CDR2 YFSETQ. This CDR3 has 17 amino acids. CDR3 residues: CASSSRTGENTVNTIYF. In DNA form, the CDR3 reads TGCGCCAGCAGCTCGCGGACAGGGGAAAATACTGTAAACACCATATATTTT.

This clonotype occurred many times. The chain is built from TRBV4-1 and TRBJ2-7; possible D gene TRBD1, 6 bases. This CDR3 comprises 14 residues. Germline loops: CDR1 MGHRA, CDR2 YSYEKL. Trimming removed 1 base at V and 5 bases at J, with 12 bases between. This CDR3 reads CASSQVGSGDEQYF. The CDR3 bases are TGCGCCAGCAGCCAAGTAGGGTCAGGGGACGAGCAGTACTTC.

In regard to this clonotype: A read error may explain this, as a much larger clone is one base away. The chain joins TRBV10-3 to TRBJ2-3; D may be TRBD1 (6 bases). The CDR3 runs to 15 residues. Germline V gene data show CDR1 as ENHRY and CDR2 as SYGVKD. CDR3 bases: TGTGCCATCAGTGAGCCCTCAGGGGATACAGATACGCAGTGTTTT. Translating it yields CAISEPSGDTDTQCF.

This clonotype was found a few times. The J gene is TRBJ1-2, the V gene TRBV6-5, with D uncertain. V dropped 6 bases and J dropped 2 bases, with 19 bases sitting between them. The germline CDR1 and CDR2 sequences are MNHEY and SVGAGI. This CDR3 region has 16 residues. This CDR3 reads CASRLGPVTENYGYTF. The CDR3 nucleotides read TGTGCCAGCAGACTTGGACCCGTGACGGAAAACTATGGCTACACCTTC.

This clonotype was detected a few times. A much larger clone sits a single nucleotide away, making a read error possible. V usage is TRBV18 and J usage is TRBJ1-1; 7 positions match TRBD1. Unmatched junction bases numbered 8, after V lost 8 bases and J lost 5 bases. The CDR3 contains 13 residues. Germline CDR1 reads KGHSH; CDR2 reads LQKENI. The CDR3 nucleotides are TGTGCCAGCACATCAGAGGGGGCGACTGAAGCTTTCTTT. Encoded protein: CASTSEGATEAFF. Looking up the rest from reference TRBV18 and TRBJ1-1 gives the full variable domain: NAGVMQNPRHLVRRRGQEARLRCSPMKGHSHVYWYRQLPEEGLKFMVYLQKENIIDESGMPKERFSAEFPKEGPSILRIQQVVRGDSAAYFCASTSEGATEAFFGQGTRLTVV.

This clonotype was seen a handful of times. J is TRBJ2-1 and V is TRBV5-1, with 8 bases fitting TRBD2. The V gene's germline CDR1 is SGHRS and CDR2 YFSETQ. V shed 6 bases and J 9 bases; nucleotides not matched to a gene: 8. This CDR3 has 13 residues. The DNA of the CDR3 is TGCGCCAGCACGGCCGATAGCGGGATTGAGCAGTTCTTC. Translating gives CASTADSGIEQFF.

This clonotype came up many times. The V gene is TRBV20-1, the J gene TRBJ2-7, with D possibly matching TRBD1 (6 bases). Per germline, CDR1 DFQATT and CDR2 SNEGSKA (reference sequence). Trimming pared 2 bases from V and 1 base from J, leaving 9 bases between. This CDR3 comprises 13 residues. Written as DNA, the CDR3 is TGCAGTGCTAGATGGGACACTTCCTACGAGCAGTACTTC. Translated, it gives CSARWDTSYEQYF.

For this clonotype: It may be a read error: a sequence one base away is much more abundant. The chain couples TRBV7-2 to TRBJ1-1, with D tentatively TRBD1 (5 bases). Germline CDR1 is SGHTA and CDR2 is FQGNSA. CDR3 size: 13 residues. This CDR3 is CAGSLGVGVYAFF. CDR3 nucleotide sequence: TGTGCCGGCAGCTTAGGAGTAGGGGTGTACGCTTTCTTT.

Note on this clonotype: A much larger clone lies one base from this, so it may be a read error. The CDR3, as DNA: TGTGCCAGCAGCTCCTCCGGGACTAGGGGGATTCGGTCGGGGTACGAGCAGTACTTC. It encodes CASSSSGTRGIRSGYEQYF. This chain connects TRBV7-9 to TRBJ2-7, with TRBD2 matching over 8 bases. The CDR3 extends over 19 amino acids. Germline CDR1 is SEHNR and CDR2 is FQNEAQ (reference sequence). The junction had 21 bases not matched to a gene; V was cut back by 4 bases and J by 4 bases.

This clonotype appeared many times. The rearrangement links TRBV5-6 to TRBJ2-7; 9 nucleotides line up with TRBD1. The CDR3 totals 14 residues. J was trimmed by 5 bases and V by 4 bases; bases with no gene match: 7. Germline loops: CDR1 SGHDT, CDR2 YYEEEE. Here the CDR3 DNA reads TGTGCCAGCAGCCCATGGGACAGGGTCCACGAGCAGTACTTC. This encodes CASSPWDRVHEQYF.

This clonotype was seen ten or more times. As DNA, the CDR3 is TGTGCCATCACCCCGTCTGGAGAGGTCGAGCAGTACTTC. Translation: CAITPSGEVEQYF. V is TRBV10-3 and J is TRBJ2-7; D is undetermined. The CDR3 has 13 residues. Trimming left V 7 bases short and J 6 bases short, with 16 bases between. Germline assignment: CDR1 ENHRY and CDR2 SYGVKD.

This clonotype was detected ten times or more. The chain employs TRBV12-5 and TRBJ2-5; 9 bases align to TRBD1. Germline V gene lookup returns CDR1 LGHNT and CDR2 FRNRAP. J lost 5 bases, V lost 2 bases, and 6 bases had no gene match. The CDR3 has 15 residues. The CDR3 DNA sequence: TGTGCTAGTGGTTTGCCCACAGGGGGCGAGGAGACCCAGTACTTC. Translation: CASGLPTGGEETQYF.

This clonotype came up many times. V usage is TRBV7-6 and J usage is TRBJ2-7; unclear D gene. The CDR3 covers 15 residues. Germline CDR1 is SGHVS and CDR2 is FNYEAQ. V lost 5 bases, J lost 6 bases, and 20 bases lay in between. The CDR3 here is CASSLQPGRSREQYF. The DNA of the CDR3 is TGTGCCAGCAGCCTCCAACCAGGACGGAGTCGCGAGCAGTACTTC.

This chain connects TRBV4-3 to TRBJ2-2; D is possibly TRBD2 (7 bases). CDR1 and CDR2 (germline): LGHNA, YSLEER. The ends were cut back, 1 base at V and 3 bases at J, with 12 bases in the middle. This CDR3 spans 16 amino acids. The CDR3 DNA is TGCGCCAGCAGCCAAGGGGGGGGCCTGGACACCGGGGAGCTGTTTTTT. This gives the protein CASSQGGGLDTGELFF.

This clonotype was seen ten or more times. This sequence joins TRBV3-1 and TRBJ1-2, with D perhaps matching TRBD1 (5 bases). Germline CDR1 is LGHDT and CDR2 is YNNKEL (reference sequence). The germline V and J ends were trimmed by 7 bases and 6 bases, with 12 bases remaining between them. The CDR3 sequence is 12 residues long. The CDR3 spells CASNSGRNGYTF. The CDR3 nucleotides read TGTGCCAGCAATTCAGGGAGGAATGGCTACACCTTC.

This clonotype was observed a handful of times. A much larger clone lies one base from this, so it may be a read error. In this CDR3 the conserved last residue, phenylalanine or tryptophan, is missing, so a read error is likely. This chain links TRBV2 with TRBJ2-3, with D possibly called TRBD1 or TRBD2 (5 bases each). Trimming cost V 6 bases and J 2 bases, with 9 bases left between them. CDR3 length equals 13 residues. CDR1 SNHLY and CDR2 FYNNEI come from the germline V gene. CDR3: CASSVGTTDTQYL. The CDR3 DNA follows: TGTGCCAGCAGCGTCGGGACCACAGATACGCAGTATCTT.

The J gene is TRBJ1-4, the V gene TRBV5-8; TRBD1 aligns across 9 bases. CDR1 SGHTS and CDR2 YDEGEE come from the germline V gene. The junction had 10 bases not matched to a gene; V was cut back by 7 bases and J by 0 bases. The CDR3 runs 17 residues. Written as DNA, the CDR3 is TGTGCCAGCGGATTCAGGGACAGGGTTGCAACTAATGAAAAACTGTTTTTT. Its protein product is CASGFRDRVATNEKLFF. Full variable domain (remainder filled in from reference TRBV5-8 and TRBJ1-4): EAGVTQSPTHLIKTRGQQATLRCSPISGHTSVYWYQQALGLGLQFLLWYDEGEERNRGNFPPRFSGRQFPNYSSELNVNALELEDSALYLCASGFRDRVATNEKLFFGSGTQLSVL.